This T cell receptor beta chain was observed in a study of cytomegalovirus exposure and HLA in healthy donors. Study information: The approximately 120 validation repertoires and the 666 first-cohort repertoires shared a platform, a later analysis reported. Study-wide findings and caveats: The authors listed 164 TCR beta chains as cytomegalovirus-associated.

About this clone itself: Its antigen remains unknown.

The protocol was immunoSEQ multiplex PCR, while the TCRdb copy is restricted to in-frame clones and leaves out a portion. Of under 100,000 clones detected, 96% appear once; the ten largest clones hold around 0.78%. The CDR3 length is 15 residues. CDR1 is MGHDK and CDR2 is SYGVNS in the germline V gene. V trimming: 3 bases; J trimming: 1 base; junction bases outside the gene matches: 4. This sequence joins TRBV25-1 and TRBJ2-3, with TRBD2 matching 7 bases. This TCR came from a man aged 18 to 29 in good health and CMV-seronegative. The sample was PBMCs. This CDR3 reads CASSDWAGGTDTQYF. Written as DNA, the CDR3 is TGTGCCAGCAGTGACTGGGCGGGAGGCACAGATACGCAGTATTTT.